This paragraph reports one TCR beta chain. With 6 bases clipped from V and 1 base from J, the junction kept 2 bases outside the gene matches. Germline CDR1 SNHLY, CDR2 FYNNEI. The CDR3 loop spans 13 amino acids. TCRdb keeps only in-frame clones here, not all; method: immunoSEQ multiplex PCR. The table lists tens of thousands of clones, 85% to 95% of them singletons. The data belong to a study of T cell changes during pregnancy in multiple sclerosis. The chain recombines TRBV2 with TRBJ1-2; 7 positions agree with TRBD1. Specimen: CD4+ T cells from peripheral blood mononuclear cells, collected in the third trimester of pregnancy. This receptor was obtained from a female donor with multiple sclerosis, enrolled in a pregnancy study. The CDR3 protein is CASSRDSNYGYTF. CDR3 nucleotide sequence: TGTGCCAGCAGCCGGGACAGTAACTATGGCTACACCTTC.